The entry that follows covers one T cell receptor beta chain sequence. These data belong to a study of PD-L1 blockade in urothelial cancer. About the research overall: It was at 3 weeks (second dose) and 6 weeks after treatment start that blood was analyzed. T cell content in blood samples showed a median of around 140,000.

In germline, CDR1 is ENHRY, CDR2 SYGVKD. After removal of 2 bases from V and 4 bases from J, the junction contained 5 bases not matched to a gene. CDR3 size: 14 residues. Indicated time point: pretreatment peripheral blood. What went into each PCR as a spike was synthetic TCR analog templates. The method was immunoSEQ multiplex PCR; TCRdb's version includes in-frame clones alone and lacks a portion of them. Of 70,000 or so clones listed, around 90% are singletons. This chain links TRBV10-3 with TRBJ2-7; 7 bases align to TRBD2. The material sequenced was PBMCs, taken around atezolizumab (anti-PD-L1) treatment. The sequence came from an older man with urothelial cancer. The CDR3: CAISETGGGYEQYF. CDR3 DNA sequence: TGTGCCATCAGTGAGACGGGAGGAGGATACGAGCAGTACTTC.